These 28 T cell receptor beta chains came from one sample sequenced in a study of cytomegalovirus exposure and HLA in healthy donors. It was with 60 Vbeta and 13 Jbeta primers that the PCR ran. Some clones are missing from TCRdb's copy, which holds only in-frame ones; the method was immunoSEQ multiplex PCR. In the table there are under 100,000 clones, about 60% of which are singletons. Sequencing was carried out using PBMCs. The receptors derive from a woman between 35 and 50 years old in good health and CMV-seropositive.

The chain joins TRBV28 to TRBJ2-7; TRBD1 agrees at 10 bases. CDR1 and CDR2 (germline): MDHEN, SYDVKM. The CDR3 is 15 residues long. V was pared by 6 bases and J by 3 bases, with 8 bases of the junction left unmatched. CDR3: CASRPPRTGGYEQYF. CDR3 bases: TGTGCCAGCAGGCCCCCGAGGACAGGGGGCTACGAGCAGTACTTC. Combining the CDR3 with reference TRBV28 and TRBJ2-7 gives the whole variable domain DVKVTQSSRYLVKRTGEKVFLECVQDMDHENMFWYRQDPGLGLRLIYFSYDVKMKEKGDIPEGYSVSREKKERFSLILESASTNQTSMYLCASRPPRTGGYEQYFGPGTRLTVT.

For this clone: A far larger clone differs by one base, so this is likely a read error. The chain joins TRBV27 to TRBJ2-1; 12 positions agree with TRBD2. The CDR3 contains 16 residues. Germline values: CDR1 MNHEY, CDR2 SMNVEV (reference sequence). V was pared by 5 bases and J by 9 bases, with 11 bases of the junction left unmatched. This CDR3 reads CASSPLSSGRAVEQFF. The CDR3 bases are TGTGCCAGCAGTCCACTCTCTAGCGGGAGGGCCGTTGAGCAGTTCTTC.

The CDR3 bases are TGTGCCAGCAGCGCAGGAGGCGGGACTGCCGACCAGCCCCAGCATTTT. It codes for CASSAGGGTADQPQHF. The chain couples TRBV9 to TRBJ1-5, with a possible D match to TRBD1 (5 bases). Trimming stripped 3 bases from V and 7 bases from J, with 20 bases between. Germline V gene sequence: CDR1 SGDLS, CDR2 YYNGEE. There are 16 residues in the CDR3.

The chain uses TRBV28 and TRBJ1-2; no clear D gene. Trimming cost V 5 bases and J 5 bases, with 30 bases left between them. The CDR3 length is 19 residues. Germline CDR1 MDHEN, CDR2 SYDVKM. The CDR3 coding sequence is TGTGCCAGCAGTGTCGCGGGCAGTTACTCGGGAGTGACTTCTTATGGCTACACCTTC. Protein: CASSVAGSYSGVTSYGYTF.

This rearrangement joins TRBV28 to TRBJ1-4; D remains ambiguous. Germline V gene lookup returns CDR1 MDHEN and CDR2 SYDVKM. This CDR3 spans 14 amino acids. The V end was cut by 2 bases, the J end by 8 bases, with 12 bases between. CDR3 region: CASSLINSGEKLFF. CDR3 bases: TGTGCCAGCAGTTTAATTAACAGCGGCGAAAAACTGTTTTTT.

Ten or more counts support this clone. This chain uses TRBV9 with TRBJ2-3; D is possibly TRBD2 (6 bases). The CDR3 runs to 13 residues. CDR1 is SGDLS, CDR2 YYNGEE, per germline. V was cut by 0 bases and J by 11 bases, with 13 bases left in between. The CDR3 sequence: CASSVGDGSMQYF. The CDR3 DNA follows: TGTGCCAGCAGCGTAGGGGACGGGAGTATGCAGTATTTT. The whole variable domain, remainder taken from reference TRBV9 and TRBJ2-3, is DSGVTQTPKHLITATGQRVTLRCSPRSGDLSVYWYQQSLDQGLQFLIQYYNGEERAKGNILERFSAQQFPDLHSELNLSSLELGDSALYFCASSVGDGSMQYFGPGTRLTVL.

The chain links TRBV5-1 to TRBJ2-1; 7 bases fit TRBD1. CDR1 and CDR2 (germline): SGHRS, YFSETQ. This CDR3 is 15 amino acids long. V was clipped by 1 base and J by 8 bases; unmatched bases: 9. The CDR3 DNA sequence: TGCGCCAGCAGCTTGTCCCCCTACAGGGGCGATGAGCAGTTCTTC. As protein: CASSLSPYRGDEQFF. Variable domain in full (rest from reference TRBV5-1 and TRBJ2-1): KAGVTQTPRYLIKTRGQQVTLSCSPISGHRSVSWYQQTPGQGLQFLFEYFSETQRNKGNFPGRFSGRQFSNSRSEMNVSTLELGDSALYLCASSLSPYRGDEQFFGPGTRLTVL.

CDR3 loop: CASTVTASGAYEQYF. CDR3 in DNA: TGTGCCAGCACCGTTACGGCTAGCGGGGCCTACGAGCAGTACTTC. The V and J genes are TRBV27 and TRBJ2-7; 9 nucleotides agree with TRBD2. Trimming removed 7 bases from V and 2 bases from J; junction bases left unmatched: 9. Germline assignment: CDR1 MNHEY and CDR2 SMNVEV (reference sequence). There are 15 residues in the CDR3.

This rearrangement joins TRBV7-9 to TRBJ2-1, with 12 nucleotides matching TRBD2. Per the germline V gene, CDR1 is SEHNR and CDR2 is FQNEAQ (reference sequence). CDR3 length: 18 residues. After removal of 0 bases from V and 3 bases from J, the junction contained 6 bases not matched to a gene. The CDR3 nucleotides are TGTGCCAGCAGCTTAGCGACGGCTAGCGGGAGGGACTACAATGAGCAGTTCTTC. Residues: CASSLATASGRDYNEQFF.

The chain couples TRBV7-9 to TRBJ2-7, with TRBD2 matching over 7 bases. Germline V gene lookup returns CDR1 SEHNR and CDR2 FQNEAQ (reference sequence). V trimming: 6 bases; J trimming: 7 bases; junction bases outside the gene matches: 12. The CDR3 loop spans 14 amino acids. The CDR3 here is CASSRVTGEGEQYF. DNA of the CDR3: TGTGCCAGCAGTCGGGTCACTGGGGAGGGGGAGCAGTACTTC.

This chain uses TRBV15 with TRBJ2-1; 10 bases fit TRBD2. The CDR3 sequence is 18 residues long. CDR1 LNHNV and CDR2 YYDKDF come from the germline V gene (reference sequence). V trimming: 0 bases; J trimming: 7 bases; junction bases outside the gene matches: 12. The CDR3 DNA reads TGTGCCACCAGCAGAGATCTGCCCCCTAGCGGGAGATCGAATGAGCAGTTCTTC. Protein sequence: CATSRDLPPSGRSNEQFF.

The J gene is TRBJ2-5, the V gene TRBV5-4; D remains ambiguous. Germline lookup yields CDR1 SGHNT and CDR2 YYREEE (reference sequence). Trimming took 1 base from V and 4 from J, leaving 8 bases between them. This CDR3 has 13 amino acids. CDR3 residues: CASSLFAGETQYF. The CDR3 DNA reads TGTGCCAGCAGCTTGTTTGCCGGAGAGACCCAGTACTTC.

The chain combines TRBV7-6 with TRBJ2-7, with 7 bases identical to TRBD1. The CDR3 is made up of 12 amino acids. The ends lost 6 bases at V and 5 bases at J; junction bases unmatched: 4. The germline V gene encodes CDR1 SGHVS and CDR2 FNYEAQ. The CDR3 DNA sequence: TGTGCCAGCAGTCGGGACAGCCACGAGCAGTACTTC. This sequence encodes CASSRDSHEQYF.

The CDR3 region is CSVEAPGTGNEQYF. CDR3 in DNA: TGCAGCGTTGAAGCTCCCGGGACAGGGAACGAGCAGTACTTC. The chain uses TRBV29-1 and TRBJ2-7, with 9 bases matching TRBD1. The length of the CDR3 is 14 residues. The germline CDR1 and CDR2 sequences are SQVTM and ANQGSEA. V lost 1 base, J lost 5 bases, and 6 bases stayed unmatched.

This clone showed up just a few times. This CDR3 is CASSLGGLAGAYEQYF. Written as DNA, the CDR3 is TGTGCCAGCAGCTTGGGGGGACTAGCGGGAGCGTACGAGCAGTACTTC. The rearrangement joins TRBV5-4 to TRBJ2-7; 14 nucleotides line up with TRBD2. V lost 0 bases, J lost 4 bases, and 3 bases stayed unmatched. The CDR3 is made up of 16 amino acids. CDR1 is SGHNT, CDR2 YYREEE, per germline (reference sequence).

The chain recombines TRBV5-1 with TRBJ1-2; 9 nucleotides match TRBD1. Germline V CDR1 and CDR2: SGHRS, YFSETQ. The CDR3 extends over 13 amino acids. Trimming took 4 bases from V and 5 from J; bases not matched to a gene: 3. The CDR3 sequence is CASSRDRVYGYTF. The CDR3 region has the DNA TGCGCCAGCAGCCGGGACAGGGTTTATGGCTACACCTTC.

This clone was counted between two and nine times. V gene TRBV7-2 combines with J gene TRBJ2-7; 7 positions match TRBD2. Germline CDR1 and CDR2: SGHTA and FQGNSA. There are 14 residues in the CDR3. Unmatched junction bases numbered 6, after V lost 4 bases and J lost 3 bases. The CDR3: CASSSLGGVYEQYF. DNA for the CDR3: TGTGCCAGCAGCTCGTTGGGGGGGGTCTACGAGCAGTACTTC. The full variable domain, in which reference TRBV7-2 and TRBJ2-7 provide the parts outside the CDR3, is GAGVSQSPSNKVTEKGKDVELRCDPISGHTALYWYRQSLGQGLEFLIYFQGNSAPDKSGLPSDRFSAERTGGSVSTLTIQRTQQEDSAVYLCASSSLGGVYEQYFGPGTRLTVT.

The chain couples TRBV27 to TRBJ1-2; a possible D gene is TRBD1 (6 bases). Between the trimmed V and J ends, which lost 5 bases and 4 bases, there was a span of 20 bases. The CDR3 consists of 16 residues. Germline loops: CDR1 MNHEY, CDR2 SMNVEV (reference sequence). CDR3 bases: TGTGCCAGCAGTCCCCTACAGGGCTGGGTGGTCTATGGCTACACCTTC. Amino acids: CASSPLQGWVVYGYTF.

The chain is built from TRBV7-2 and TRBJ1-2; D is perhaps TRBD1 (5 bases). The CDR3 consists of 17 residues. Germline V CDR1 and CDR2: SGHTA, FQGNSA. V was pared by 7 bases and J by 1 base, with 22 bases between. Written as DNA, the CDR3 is TGTGCCAGCACTTTGCGACCAGGCCAGGGATTTAACTATGGCTACACCTTC. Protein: CASTLRPGQGFNYGYTF.

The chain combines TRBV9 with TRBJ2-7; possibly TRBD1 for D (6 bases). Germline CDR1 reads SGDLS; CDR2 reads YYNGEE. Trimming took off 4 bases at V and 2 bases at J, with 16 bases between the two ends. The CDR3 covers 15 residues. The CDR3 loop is CASSLSKGVPYEQYF. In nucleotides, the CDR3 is TGTGCCAGCAGCCTATCAAAGGGGGTCCCCTACGAGCAGTACTTC. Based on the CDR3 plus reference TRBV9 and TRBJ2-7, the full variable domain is DSGVTQTPKHLITATGQRVTLRCSPRSGDLSVYWYQQSLDQGLQFLIQYYNGEERAKGNILERFSAQQFPDLHSELNLSSLELGDSALYFCASSLSKGVPYEQYFGPGTRLTVT.

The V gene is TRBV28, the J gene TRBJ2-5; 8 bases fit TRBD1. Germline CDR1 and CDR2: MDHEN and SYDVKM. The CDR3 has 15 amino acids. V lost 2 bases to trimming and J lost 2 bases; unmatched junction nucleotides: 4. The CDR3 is CASSLDRTGQETQYF. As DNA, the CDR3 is TGTGCCAGCAGTTTAGATAGGACAGGGCAAGAGACCCAGTACTTC.

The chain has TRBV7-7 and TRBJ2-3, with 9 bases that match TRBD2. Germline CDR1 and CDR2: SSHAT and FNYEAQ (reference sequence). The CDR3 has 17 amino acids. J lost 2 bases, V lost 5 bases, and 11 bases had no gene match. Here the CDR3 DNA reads TGTGCCAGCAGCCCGGCGCTCGCGGGAGGGCCCACAGATACGCAGTATTTT. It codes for CASSPALAGGPTDTQYF.

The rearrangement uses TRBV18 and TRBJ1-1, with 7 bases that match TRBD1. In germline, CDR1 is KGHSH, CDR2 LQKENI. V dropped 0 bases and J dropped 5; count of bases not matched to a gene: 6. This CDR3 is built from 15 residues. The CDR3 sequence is CASSPPGRGRTEAFF. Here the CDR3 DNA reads TGTGCCAGCTCACCACCTGGCAGGGGGAGGACTGAAGCTTTCTTT. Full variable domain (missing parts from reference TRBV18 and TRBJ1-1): NAGVMQNPRHLVRRRGQEARLRCSPMKGHSHVYWYRQLPEEGLKFMVYLQKENIIDESGMPKERFSAEFPKEGPSILRIQQVVRGDSAAYFCASSPPGRGRTEAFFGQGTRLTVV.

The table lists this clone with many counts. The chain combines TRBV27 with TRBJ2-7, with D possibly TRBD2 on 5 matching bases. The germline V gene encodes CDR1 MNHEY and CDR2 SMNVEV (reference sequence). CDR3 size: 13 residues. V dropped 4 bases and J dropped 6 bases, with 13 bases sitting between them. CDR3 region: CASSYTVAGEQYF. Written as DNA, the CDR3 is TGTGCCAGCAGTTATACAGTGGCGGGCGAGCAGTACTTC.

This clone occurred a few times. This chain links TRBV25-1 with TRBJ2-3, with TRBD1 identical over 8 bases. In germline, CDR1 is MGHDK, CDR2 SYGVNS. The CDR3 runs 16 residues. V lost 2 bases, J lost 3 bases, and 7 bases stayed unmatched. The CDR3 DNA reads TGTGCCAGCAGTGAAGGAAACAGGGGGAGGACAGATACGCAGTATTTT. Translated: CASSEGNRGRTDTQYF.

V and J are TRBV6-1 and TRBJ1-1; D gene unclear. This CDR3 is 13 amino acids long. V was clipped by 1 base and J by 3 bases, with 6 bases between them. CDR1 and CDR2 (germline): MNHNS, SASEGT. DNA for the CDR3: TGTGCCAGCAGTGAAGTCCAGGACACTGAAGCTTTCTTT. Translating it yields CASSEVQDTEAFF.

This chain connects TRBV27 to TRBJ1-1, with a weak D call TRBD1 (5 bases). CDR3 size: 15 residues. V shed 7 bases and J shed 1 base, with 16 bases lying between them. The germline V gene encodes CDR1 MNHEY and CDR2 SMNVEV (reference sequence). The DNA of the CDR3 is TGTGCCAGCACCCGTCGGCTGGGGCCGAACACTGAAGCTTTCTTT. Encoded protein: CASTRRLGPNTEAFF.

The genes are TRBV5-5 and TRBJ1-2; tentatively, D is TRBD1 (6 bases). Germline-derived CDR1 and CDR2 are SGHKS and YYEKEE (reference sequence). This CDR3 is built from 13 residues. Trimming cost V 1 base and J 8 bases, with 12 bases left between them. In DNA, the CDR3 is TGTGCCAGCAGCTTGTCAGGGGCCGGAGGCTACACCTTC. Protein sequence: CASSLSGAGGYTF.